This TCR beta chain originates from a study of T cells after yellow fever vaccination. A word on this clonotype: What it binds is unknown.

V lost 3 bases to trimming and J lost 7 bases; unmatched junction nucleotides: 12. This CDR3 has 15 residues. Germline CDR1 MDHEN, CDR2 SYDVKM. Regarding the study as a whole: Clonotypes appearing in both CD4 and CD8 compartments existed, and their share was small. Clones from primary vaccination mostly reappeared after the booster (approximately 95% CD4, about 88% CD8). Contamination by abundant bulk-population clonotypes could be present in FACS-sorted repertoires.

TCR cDNA was made by 5'RACE template switching, adding a universal primer site and UMIs. TCRdb reanalysed the 5' RACE reads using MiXCR and keeps one entry per CDR3 protein. The table shows under 600,000 distinct CDR3 sequences, with about 14% occurring only once. This receptor was identified in a man in his thirties or forties who received the YFV17D yellow fever vaccine. This chain links TRBV28 with TRBJ2-7, with TRBD1 matching 7 bases. The sequenced sample was PBMCs, obtained on the day of the yellow fever booster vaccination. As DNA, the CDR3 is TGTGCCAGCAGTTTCCTCCCGGGACAGAACCCTGAGCAGTACTTC. Protein product: CASSFLPGQNPEQYF.